The clone carrying this TCR beta chain was detected only once. This sample stems from a study of blood T cell repertoires in COVID-19. Study at large: Nucleic acid was either cDNA or gDNA, and it came from T cells, B-cell-depleted T cells, or PBMCs.

In the original analysis: Counts of nucleated cells, estimated from reference gene primer amplification, were obtained. TCRdb keeps only in-frame clones here, not all; method: immunoSEQ multiplex PCR. The DNA gave D and trimming, while V, J and clone size come from that table. The sample includes about 310,000 clones, roughly 89% of them seen just once. The V gene's germline CDR1 is SGHVS and CDR2 FQNEAQ. The CDR3 consists of 18 residues. V lost 5 bases to trimming and J lost 0 bases, with 20 bases between them. The sequenced sample was PBMCs or T cells enriched from blood (not recorded which). This receptor was identified in a man aged 55 to 70 who had recovered from COVID-19. This chain joins TRBV7-8 and TRBJ1-5, with D possibly TRBD1 on 6 matching bases. The CDR3 reads CASSPIGDTSYSNQPQHF. Here the CDR3 DNA reads TGTGCCAGCAGCCCCATTGGGGACACCTCCTATAGCAATCAGCCCCAGCATTTT.